These T cell receptor beta chains were read from a single sample in a study of regulatory dendritic cells for organ transplantation. Sequenced by immunoSEQ multiplex PCR; TCRdb stores in-frame clones only, minus some. The table shows about 20,000 clones, with approximately 85% occurring only once. Their specific antigens are unknown. What was sequenced was naive CD4+ T cells from blood cultured with regulatory dendritic cells. Receptors originate from a human donor in good health. CDR3s include the opening cysteine and the closing phenylalanine or tryptophan. D genes are given only for firm matches. Size tells how often a clone was seen (once, few, many) or the class of an expanded clone, and some rows leave it out.

j_call: TRBJ2-2; d_call: .; v_call: TRBV7-8; cdr3_length: 16; clone_size: .; cdr3_aa: CASSLRRIRSTGELFF; cdr3_nt: TGTGCCAGCAGCTTAAGACGGATTAGGAGCACCGGGGAGCTGTTTTTT
j_call: TRBJ2-2; d_call: TRBD2; v_call: TRBV7-2; cdr3_length: 16; clone_size: .; cdr3_aa: CASGSGLVSSSRELFF; cdr3_nt: TGTGCCAGCGGGTCGGGACTAGTGTCCTCGAGCCGGGAGCTGTTTTTT
j_call: TRBJ2-7; d_call: .; v_call: TRBV7-2; cdr3_length: 14; clone_size: .; cdr3_aa: CASSPTPISYEQYF; cdr3_nt: TGTGCCAGCAGCCCTACCCCGATTTCCTACGAGCAGTACTTC
j_call: TRBJ2-3; d_call: .; v_call: TRBV7-2; cdr3_length: 16; clone_size: .; cdr3_aa: CASSLGTRSSTDTQYF; cdr3_nt: TGTGCCAGCAGCTTAGGGACACGATCTAGCACAGATACGCAGTATTTT
j_call: TRBJ1-6; d_call: TRBD1; v_call: TRBV6-5; cdr3_length: 14; clone_size: .; cdr3_aa: CASRRDSHNSPLHF; cdr3_nt: TGTGCCAGCAGGCGGGACAGCCATAATTCACCCCTCCACTTT
j_call: TRBJ1-1; d_call: .; v_call: TRBV19; cdr3_length: 16; clone_size: .; cdr3_aa: CASSIGSGRMRTEAFF; cdr3_nt: TGTGCCAGTAGTATAGGTAGTGGGAGAATGCGAACTGAAGCTTTCTTT
j_call: TRBJ1-4; d_call: .; v_call: TRBV4-3; cdr3_length: 17; clone_size: .; cdr3_aa: CASSHKTWDPHNEKLFF; cdr3_nt: TGCGCCAGCAGCCATAAGACTTGGGACCCCCATAATGAAAAACTGTTTTTT
j_call: TRBJ2-6; d_call: .; v_call: TRBV16; cdr3_length: 16; clone_size: .; cdr3_aa: CASSPALGSGANVLTF; cdr3_nt: TGTGCCAGCAGCCCCGCCCTGGGGTCTGGGGCCAACGTCCTGACTTTC
j_call: TRBJ2-7; d_call: .; v_call: TRBV5-1; cdr3_length: 11; clone_size: .; cdr3_aa: CASRLNREQYF; cdr3_nt: TGCGCCAGCAGATTGAACCGGGAGCAGTACTTC
j_call: TRBJ1-2; d_call: TRBD1; v_call: TRBV5-1; cdr3_length: 18; clone_size: once; cdr3_aa: CASSLAGWYRGRSYGYTF; cdr3_nt: TGCGCCAGCAGCTTGGCCGGGTGGTACAGGGGGCGTAGCTATGGCTACACCTTC
j_call: TRBJ1-5; d_call: .; v_call: TRBV10-3; cdr3_length: 13; clone_size: once; cdr3_aa: CATSQGGNQPQHF; cdr3_nt: TGTGCCACCTCTCAGGGTGGCAATCAGCCCCAGCATTTT
j_call: TRBJ2-7; d_call: .; v_call: TRBV7-6; cdr3_length: 14; clone_size: .; cdr3_aa: CASSSTGRVVEQYF; cdr3_nt: TGTGCCAGCAGCTCGACAGGCCGGGTGGTCGAGCAGTACTTC
j_call: TRBJ1-2; d_call: TRBD1; v_call: TRBV6-1; cdr3_length: 15; clone_size: .; cdr3_aa: CASRVSGTGNYGYTF; cdr3_nt: TGTGCCAGCAGGGTTAGCGGGACAGGGAACTATGGCTACACCTTC
j_call: TRBJ1-1; d_call: .; v_call: TRBV18; cdr3_length: 14; clone_size: once; cdr3_aa: CASSKGTRGAEAFF; cdr3_nt: TGTGCCAGCTCCAAGGGGACAAGGGGCGCTGAAGCTTTCTTT
j_call: TRBJ1-4; d_call: .; v_call: TRBV7-9; cdr3_length: 14; clone_size: .; cdr3_aa: CASSEQVTNEKLFF; cdr3_nt: TGTGCCAGCAGCGAACAGGTCACTAATGAAAAACTGTTTTTT
j_call: TRBJ1-2; d_call: TRBD1; v_call: TRBV5-4; cdr3_length: 15; clone_size: .; cdr3_aa: CASSLAGTGGGGYTF; cdr3_nt: TGTGCCAGCAGCTTGGCCGGGACAGGGGGCGGTGGCTACACCTTC
j_call: TRBJ2-3; d_call: TRBD1; v_call: TRBV6-1; cdr3_length: 15; clone_size: .; cdr3_aa: CASIDRGKGTDTQYF; cdr3_nt: TGTGCCAGCATCGACAGGGGAAAAGGCACAGATACGCAGTATTTT
j_call: TRBJ2-1; d_call: .; v_call: TRBV28; cdr3_length: 17; clone_size: .; cdr3_aa: CASSLLSLSLSYNEQFF; cdr3_nt: TGTGCCAGCAGTTTATTAAGCCTCTCACTCTCCTACAATGAGCAGTTCTTC
j_call: TRBJ1-1; d_call: TRBD1; v_call: TRBV7-2; cdr3_length: 18; clone_size: .; cdr3_aa: CASSLRQGAPGMNTEAFF; cdr3_nt: TGTGCCAGCAGCTTACGACAGGGGGCGCCGGGGATGAACACTGAAGCTTTCTTT
j_call: TRBJ1-2; d_call: .; v_call: TRBV29-1; cdr3_length: 15; clone_size: few; cdr3_aa: CSVGGWAPGEDGYTF; cdr3_nt: TGCAGCGTTGGAGGGTGGGCCCCCGGGGAAGATGGCTACACCTTC